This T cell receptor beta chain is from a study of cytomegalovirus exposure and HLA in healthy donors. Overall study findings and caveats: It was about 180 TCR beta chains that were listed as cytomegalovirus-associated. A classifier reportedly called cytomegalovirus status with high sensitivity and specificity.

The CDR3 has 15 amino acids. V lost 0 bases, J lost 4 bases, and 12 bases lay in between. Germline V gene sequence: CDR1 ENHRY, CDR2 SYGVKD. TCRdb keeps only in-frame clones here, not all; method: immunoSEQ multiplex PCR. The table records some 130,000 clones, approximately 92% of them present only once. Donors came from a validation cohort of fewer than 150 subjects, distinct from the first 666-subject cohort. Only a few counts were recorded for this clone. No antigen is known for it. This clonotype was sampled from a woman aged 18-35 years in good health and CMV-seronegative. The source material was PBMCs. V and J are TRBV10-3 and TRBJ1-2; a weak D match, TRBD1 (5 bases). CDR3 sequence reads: CAISESRGLSYGYTF. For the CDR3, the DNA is TGTGCCATCAGTGAGTCTAGGGGACTATCCTATGGCTACACCTTC.